This T cell receptor (beta chain) was captured in a study of early T cells in non-severe SARS-CoV-2 infection. The overall study: The chains were unpaired, and the sequenced material was bulk RNA from unsorted whole blood.

Each cDNA molecule carried a unique molecular identifier. TCRdb re-called the 5' RACE reads through MiXCR, storing one row per CDR3 protein. Here the sample spans some 50,000 distinct CDR3 sequences, approximately 5.1% being singletons. The table lists this clonotype with many counts. Antigen unknown. Study-wide results and limits: VDJdb-based annotation leaned toward anti-spike CD8 responses and missed private and CD4 specificities.

Germline CDR1 and CDR2: SGHTA and FQGNSA. V gave up 5 bases and J gave up 2 bases, with 13 bases separating them. The CDR3 totals 14 residues. Sequences were derived from whole blood, sampled at baseline. The chain is built from TRBV7-2 and TRBJ2-7; the D gene is possibly TRBD2 (5 bases). The sequence came from an adult who was a healthcare worker with PCR-confirmed SARS-CoV-2 infection or an uninfected control (not recorded which). The CDR3 spells CASSPTGSPYEQYF. Written as DNA, the CDR3 is TGTGCCAGCAGCCCTACGGGATCTCCCTACGAGCAGTACTTC.